Described below is a single T cell receptor beta chain sequence and its context. Antigen unknown. These data originate in a study of CD8+ T cells in alopecia areata. Turning to the study itself: Patients received oral tofacitinib, 5 to 10 mg twice daily, for moderate-to-severe alopecia areata. Study-wide results and limits: Clonality was higher in lesional than normal scalp, especially in alopecia totalis/universalis.

Documented treatment: oral pan-JAK inhibitor, 5-10 mg twice daily. Extraction and reverse transcription of RNA yielded cDNA as the sequencing template. Using immunoSEQ multiplex PCR, the repertoire was profiled, and TCRdb retains in-frame clones only, with some absent. There are approximately 140,000 clones in the sample; around 82% occur only once, and 20% to 25% lies in the top ten. This receptor was taken from a human donor with alopecia areata. The material sequenced was CD8+ T cells sorted from blood, taken at week 4, from a patient treated with tofacitinib.

This CDR3 reads CASSRGFGRPSTDTQYF. The CDR3, as DNA: TGTGCCAGCAGCCGAGGGTTTGGGCGACCTAGCACAGATACGCAGTATTTT. V and J are TRBV7-8 and TRBJ2-3; possible D gene TRBD2, 5 bases. Trimming removed 5 bases at V and 0 bases at J, with 18 bases between. The CDR3 contains 17 residues. From germline, CDR1 is SGHVS and CDR2 FQNEAQ.